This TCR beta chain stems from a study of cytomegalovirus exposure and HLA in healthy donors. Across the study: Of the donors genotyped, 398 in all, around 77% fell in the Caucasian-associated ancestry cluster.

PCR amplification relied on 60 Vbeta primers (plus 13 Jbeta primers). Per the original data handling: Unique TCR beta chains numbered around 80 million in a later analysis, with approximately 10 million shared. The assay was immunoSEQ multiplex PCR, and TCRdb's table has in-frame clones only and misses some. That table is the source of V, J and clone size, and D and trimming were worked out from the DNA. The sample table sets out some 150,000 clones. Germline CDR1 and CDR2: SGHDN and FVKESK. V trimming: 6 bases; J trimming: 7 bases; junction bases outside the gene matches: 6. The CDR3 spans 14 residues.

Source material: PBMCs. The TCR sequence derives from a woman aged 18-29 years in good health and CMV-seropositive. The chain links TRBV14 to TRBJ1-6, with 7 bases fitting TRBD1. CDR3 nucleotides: TGTGCCAGCAGGGCCGGGACAGCAAATTCACCCCTCCACTTT. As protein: CASRAGTANSPLHF.